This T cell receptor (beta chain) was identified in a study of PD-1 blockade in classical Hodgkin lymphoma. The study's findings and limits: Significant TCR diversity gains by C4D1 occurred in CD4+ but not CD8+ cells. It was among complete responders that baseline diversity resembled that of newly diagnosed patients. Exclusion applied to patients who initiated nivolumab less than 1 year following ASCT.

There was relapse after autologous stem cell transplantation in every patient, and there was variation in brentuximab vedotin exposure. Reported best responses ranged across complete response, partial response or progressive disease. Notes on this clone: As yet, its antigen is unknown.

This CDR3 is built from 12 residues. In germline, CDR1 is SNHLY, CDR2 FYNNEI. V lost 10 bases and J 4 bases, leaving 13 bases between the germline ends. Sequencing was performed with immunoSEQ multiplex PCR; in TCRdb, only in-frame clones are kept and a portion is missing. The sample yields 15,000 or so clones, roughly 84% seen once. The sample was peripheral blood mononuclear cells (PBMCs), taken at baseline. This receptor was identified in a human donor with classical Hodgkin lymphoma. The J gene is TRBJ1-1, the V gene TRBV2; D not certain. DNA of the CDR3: TGTGCCATACAGAAAGAGGGCACTGAAGCTTTCTTT. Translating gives CAIQKEGTEAFF.